This TCR beta chain was identified during a study of T cells in Graves' hyperthyroidism and ophthalmopathy. This clonotype was seen ten or more times. What it binds is not known. The TCR beta CDR3 regions underwent amplification using RNA transcripts as the source. HTBI primers were used for first-round RT-PCR of the TCR CDR3. TCRdb re-called the multiplex PCR reads with MiXCR, one entry per CDR3 protein. The data show fewer than 110,000 distinct CDR3 sequences, roughly 47% seen once. Points from the study as a whole: Peripheral blood also featured most of the thyroid clonotypes expanded above 0.001. From stable hyperthyroidism, ophthalmopathy was separated by a 13 V-J model.

Stable Graves' hyperthyroidism denoted no ophthalmopathy progression over 18 months. PBMCs stemmed from less than 13 ml fresh peripheral blood. Germline-derived CDR1 and CDR2 are SEHNR and FQNEAQ (reference sequence). CDR3 length equals 13 residues. The V and J ends lost 4 bases and 7 bases respectively, with 11 bases between them. The V gene is TRBV7-9, the J gene TRBJ1-5, with D possibly matching TRBD1 (5 bases). The sequence derives from a man aged 40-49 years with Graves' hyperthyroidism. The sequencing sample was made of blood. Written as DNA, the CDR3 is TGTGCCAGCAGCTCCGAGGGGAAACAGCCCCAGCATTTT. Its translation is CASSSEGKQPQHF.